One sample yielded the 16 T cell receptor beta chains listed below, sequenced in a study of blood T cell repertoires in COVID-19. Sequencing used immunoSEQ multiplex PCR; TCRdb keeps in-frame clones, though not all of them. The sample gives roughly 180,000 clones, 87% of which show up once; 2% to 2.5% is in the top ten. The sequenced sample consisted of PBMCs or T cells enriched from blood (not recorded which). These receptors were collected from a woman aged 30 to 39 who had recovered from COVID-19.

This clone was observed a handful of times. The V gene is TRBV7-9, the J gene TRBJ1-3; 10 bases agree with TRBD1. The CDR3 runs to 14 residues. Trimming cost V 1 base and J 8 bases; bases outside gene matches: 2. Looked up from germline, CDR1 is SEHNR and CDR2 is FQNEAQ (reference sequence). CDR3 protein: CASSLGQGADTIYF. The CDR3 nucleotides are TGTGCCAGCAGCTTAGGACAGGGGGCCGACACCATATATTTT.

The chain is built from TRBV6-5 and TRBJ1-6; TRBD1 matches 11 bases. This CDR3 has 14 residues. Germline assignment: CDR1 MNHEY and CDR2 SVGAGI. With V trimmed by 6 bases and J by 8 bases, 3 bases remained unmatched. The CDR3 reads CASSPGQGDSPLHF. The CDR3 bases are TGTGCCAGCAGCCCGGGACAGGGGGATTCACCCCTCCACTTT.

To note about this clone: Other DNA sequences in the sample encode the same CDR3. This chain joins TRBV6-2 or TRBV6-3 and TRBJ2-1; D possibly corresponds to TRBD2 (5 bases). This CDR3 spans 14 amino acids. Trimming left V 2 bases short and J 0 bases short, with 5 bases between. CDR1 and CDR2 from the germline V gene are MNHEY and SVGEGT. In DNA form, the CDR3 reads TGTGCCAGCAGTTACAGCGGCTCCTACAATGAGCAGTTCTTC. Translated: CASSYSGSYNEQFF.

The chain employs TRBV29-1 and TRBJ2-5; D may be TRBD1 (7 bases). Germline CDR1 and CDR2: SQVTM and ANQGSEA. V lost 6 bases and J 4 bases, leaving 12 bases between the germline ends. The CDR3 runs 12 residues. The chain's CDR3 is CSVRQGGETQYF. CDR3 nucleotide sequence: TGCAGCGTCCGACAGGGAGGAGAGACCCAGTACTTC.

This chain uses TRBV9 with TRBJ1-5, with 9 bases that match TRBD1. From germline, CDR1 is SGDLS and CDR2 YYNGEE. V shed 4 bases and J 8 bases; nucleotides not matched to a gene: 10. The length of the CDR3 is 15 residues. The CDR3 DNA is TGTGCCAGCAGCTCTACCGGGACAGGGTTTGAGCCCCAGCATTTT. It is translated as CASSSTGTGFEPQHF.

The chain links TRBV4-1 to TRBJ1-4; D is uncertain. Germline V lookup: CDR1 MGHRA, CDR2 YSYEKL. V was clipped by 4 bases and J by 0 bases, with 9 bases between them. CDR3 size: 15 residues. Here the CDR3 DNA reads TGCGCCAGCAGCCTTCGGGAGGCAACTAATGAAAAACTGTTTTTT. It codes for CASSLREATNEKLFF.

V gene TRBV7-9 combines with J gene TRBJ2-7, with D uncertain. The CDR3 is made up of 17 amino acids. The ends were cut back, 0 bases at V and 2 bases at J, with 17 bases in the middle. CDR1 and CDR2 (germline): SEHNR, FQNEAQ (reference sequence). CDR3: CASSLASQSIFTYEQYF. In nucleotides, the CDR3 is TGTGCCAGCAGCTTAGCCTCCCAGTCAATCTTCACCTACGAGCAGTACTTC. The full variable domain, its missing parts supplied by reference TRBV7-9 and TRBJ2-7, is DTGVSQNPRHKITKRGQNVTFRCDPISEHNRLYWYRQTLGQGPEFLTYFQNEAQLEKSRLLSDRFSAERPKGSFSTLEIQRTEQGDSAMYLCASSLASQSIFTYEQYFGPGTRLTVT.

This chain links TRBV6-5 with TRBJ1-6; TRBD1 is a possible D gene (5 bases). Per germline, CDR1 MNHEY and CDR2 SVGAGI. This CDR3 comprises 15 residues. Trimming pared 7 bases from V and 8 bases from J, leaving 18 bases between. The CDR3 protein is CASTLIVGRDSPLHF. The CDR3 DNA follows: TGTGCCAGCACCCTTATCGTGGGGCGTGATTCACCCCTCCACTTT.

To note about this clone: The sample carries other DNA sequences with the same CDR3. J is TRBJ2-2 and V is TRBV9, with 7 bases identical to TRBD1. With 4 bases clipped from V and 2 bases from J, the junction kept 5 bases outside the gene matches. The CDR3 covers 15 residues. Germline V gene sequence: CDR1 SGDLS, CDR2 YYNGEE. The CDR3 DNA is TGTGCCAGCAGCCCCGGGACAGTTAACACCGGGGAGCTGTTTTTT. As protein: CASSPGTVNTGELFF.

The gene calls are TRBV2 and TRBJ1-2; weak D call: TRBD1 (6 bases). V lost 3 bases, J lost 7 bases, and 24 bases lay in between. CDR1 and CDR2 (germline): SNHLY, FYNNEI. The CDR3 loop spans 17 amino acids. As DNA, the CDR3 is TGTGCCAGCAGTGACCGGGACAACACTCTTAAGGGCTCTGGCTACACCTTC. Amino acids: CASSDRDNTLKGSGYTF.

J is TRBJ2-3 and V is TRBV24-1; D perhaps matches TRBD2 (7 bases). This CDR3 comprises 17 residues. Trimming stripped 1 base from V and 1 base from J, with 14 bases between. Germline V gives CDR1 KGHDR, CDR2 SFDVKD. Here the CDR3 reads CATSDLAGQQGTDTQYF. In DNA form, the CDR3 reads TGTGCCACCAGTGATTTAGCGGGACAACAGGGCACAGATACGCAGTATTTT.

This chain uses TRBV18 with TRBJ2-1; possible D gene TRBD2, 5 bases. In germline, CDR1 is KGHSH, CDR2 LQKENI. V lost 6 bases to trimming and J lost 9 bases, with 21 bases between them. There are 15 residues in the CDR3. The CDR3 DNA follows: TGTGCCAGCTCTTACAGTGGAGGTGTTGGTAGTGAGCAGTTCTTC. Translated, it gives CASSYSGGVGSEQFF.

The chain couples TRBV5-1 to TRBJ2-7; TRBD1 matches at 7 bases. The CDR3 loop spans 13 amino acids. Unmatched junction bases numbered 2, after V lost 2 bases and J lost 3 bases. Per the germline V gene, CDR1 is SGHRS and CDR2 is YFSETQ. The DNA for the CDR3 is TGCGCCAGCAGCTTACAGGGGTACTACGAGCAGTACTTC. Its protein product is CASSLQGYYEQYF.

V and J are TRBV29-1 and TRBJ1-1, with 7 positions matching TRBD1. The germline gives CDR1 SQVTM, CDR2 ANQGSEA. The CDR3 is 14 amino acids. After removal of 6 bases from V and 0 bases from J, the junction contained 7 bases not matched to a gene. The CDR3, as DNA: TGCAGCGTGGGGACAGCCAGCATGAACACTGAAGCTTTCTTT. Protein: CSVGTASMNTEAFF.

The CDR3 here is CASSSRTSGKTYNEQFF. CDR3 nucleotide sequence: TGTGCCAGCAGCTCACGGACTAGCGGGAAAACCTACAATGAGCAGTTCTTC. V is TRBV11-3 and J is TRBJ2-1; 12 bases are shared with TRBD2. CDR1 is SGHNT and CDR2 is YENEEA in the germline V gene. This CDR3 has 17 amino acids. V was clipped by 4 bases and J by 2 bases; unmatched bases: 6.

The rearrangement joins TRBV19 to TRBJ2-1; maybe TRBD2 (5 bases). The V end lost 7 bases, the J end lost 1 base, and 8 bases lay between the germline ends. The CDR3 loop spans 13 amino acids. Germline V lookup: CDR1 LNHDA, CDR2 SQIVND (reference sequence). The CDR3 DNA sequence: TGTGCCAGTAAAAGCGGTTCCTACAATGAGCAGTTCTTC. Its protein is CASKSGSYNEQFF.